This T cell receptor beta chain was profiled in a study of response to subunit inactivated influenza vaccine (dated by TCRdb to between 2018 and 2020). Regarding the complete study: Deep quantitative profiling of the T cell receptor repertoire was used in the study to follow responses to a trivalent subunit inactivated influenza vaccine. Broad study findings and their caveats: It was suggested by the authors that each seasonal influenza vaccination may recruit only a limited number of new T cells.

Receptor amplification or capture employed RT-PCR. TCRdb names Illumina HiSeq 2500 as the instrument used. In TCRdb, the public reads were trimmed at Q25 with fastp and aligned with MiXCR, with productive beta chains retained. Duplicate CDR3 protein sequences are folded into a single record with the most common DNA and genes. This sample holds approximately 500,000 distinct CDR3 sequences; 13% were observed only once. Of the sample, around 12% falls within the top ten clones. The time point label on this specimen signifies: around 47 days after influenza vaccine administration. The germline V gene sets CDR1 to SQVTM and CDR2 to ANQGSEA. CDR3 length: 14 amino acids, cysteine to phenylalanine. The entry retains the CDR3 DNA only, 42 bases that are in frame from base 1. V trim: 7 bases; J trim: 0 bases; unmatched bases: 5. Concerning this clonotype: No antigen is known for it. One base away there is no much larger clone; base qualities are not given.

The sequence was collected from a man aged 50 to 59 who received an inactivated influenza vaccine. Donor details come from another sample of the same person, matched by shared clones. The sequencing used PBMCs from blood, collected around seven weeks after vaccination. The sequence is built from TRBV29-1 and TRBJ2-2, with TRBD2 identical over 7 junction bases. CDR3 reads: CSADGTTNTGELFF. The DNA reads as follows: TGCAGCGCTGACGGGACTACGAACACCGGGGAGCTGTTTTTT.